The clone carrying this T cell receptor (beta chain) was detected ten times or more. Its antigen remains unidentified. TCRdb fed the 5' RACE reads into MiXCR, producing one record per CDR3 protein. There are 90,000 to 120,000 distinct CDR3 sequences in the sample; about an eighth occur only once, and around 40% lies in the top ten. The germline V and J ends were trimmed by 3 bases and 4 bases, with 15 bases remaining between them. Germline lookup yields CDR1 SGHTA and CDR2 FQGNSA. The CDR3 length is 15 residues. This entry comes from a study of T-cell memory formation after mild COVID-19. General study points: The second-wave clones peaking on day 37 were not confirmed as SARS-CoV-2-specific. Day 15 to 85 contractors were CD4/CD8 balanced; later expanders leaned CD4+.

This receptor was identified in a man aged 18-30 years who had mild COVID-19 (a few samples of this study predate the infection). Cell type and time point are not known. Source material: PBMCs or a T cell subset sorted from them (not recorded which). The chain uses TRBV7-2 and TRBJ1-1; a possible D gene is TRBD1 (5 bases). The CDR3 here is CASSLEGRVGTEAFF. The CDR3 DNA reads TGTGCCAGCAGCTTGGAGGGGCGGGTGGGCACTGAAGCTTTCTTT.